Listed below are T cell receptor beta chains from one sample, sequenced in a study of T-cell reconstitution after alpha-beta-depleted transplantation in children. TCRdb fed the PCR reads into MiXCR, producing one record per CDR3 protein. The data contain approximately 400,000 distinct CDR3 sequences, roughly a tenth of them singletons. The material was PBMCs from the stem cell graft donor, obtained from the stem cell graft. All receptors derive from a human donor who donated a stem cell graft to a child with acute myeloid leukemia. Both conserved end residues are part of each CDR3. A D gene is named only where the DNA matches it firmly. Clone size is given for some rows only: seen once, a few or many times, or a class if the clone is expanded.

size,J,D,V,CDR3,DNA
few,TRBJ1-4,-,TRBV7-2,CASSTWTSTNEKLFF,TGTGCCAGCAGCACTTGGACTTCAACTAATGAAAAACTGTTTTTT
-,TRBJ2-1,-,TRBV9,CASSVAWSEQFF,TGTGCCAGCAGCGTAGCCTGGAGTGAGCAGTTCTTC
many,TRBJ2-6,-,TRBV29-1,CSVVRGTGANVLTF,TGCAGCGTTGTCCGGGGAACTGGGGCCAACGTCCTGACTTTC
-,TRBJ2-3,TRBD1,TRBV9,CASSEGQGALKDTQYF,TGTGCCAGCAGCGAGGGACAGGGGGCGCTCAAAGATACGCAGTATTTT
many,TRBJ1-4,-,TRBV5-1,CASSPGGRNEKLFF,TGCGCCAGCAGCCCGGGAGGCAGGAATGAAAAACTGTTTTTT
few,TRBJ2-7,-,TRBV20-1,CSARRPDREQYF,TGCAGTGCTAGACGGCCGGACCGAGAGCAGTACTTC
-,TRBJ2-7,TRBD2,TRBV5-1,CASSTLAGVSYEQYF,TGCGCCAGCAGCACGCTAGCGGGAGTATCCTACGAGCAGTACTTC
few,TRBJ2-1,TRBD1,TRBV20-1,CSARQTGNEQFF,TGCAGTGCTCGACAGACAGGGAATGAGCAGTTCTTC
few,TRBJ1-1,-,TRBV5-1,CASSLIQGPSGTEAFF,TGCGCCAGCAGCTTGATTCAGGGGCCTTCGGGCACTGAAGCTTTCTTT
-,TRBJ2-4,-,TRBV19,CASSIRDSAKNIQYF,TGTGCCAGTAGTATACGGGACTCAGCCAAAAACATTCAGTACTTC
-,TRBJ1-1,TRBD1,TRBV20-1,CSARVPDRGAEAFF,TGCAGTGCTAGAGTCCCGGACAGGGGGGCTGAAGCTTTCTTT
-,TRBJ2-7,-,TRBV20-1,CSARVEGISYEQYF,TGCAGTGCTAGAGTGGAGGGGATCTCCTACGAGCAGTACTTC
many,TRBJ1-6,-,TRBV5-5,CASSSPGDSPLHF,TGTGCCAGCAGCTCACCAGGGGATTCACCCCTCCACTTT
few,TRBJ2-3,-,TRBV12-3/TRBV12-4,CASSPLGTDTQYF,TGTGCCAGCAGTCCTTTGGGGACAGATACGCAGTATTTT
-,TRBJ2-2,-,TRBV10-3,CAISESQTGSTGELFF,TGTGCCATCAGTGAGTCCCAAACAGGGTCCACCGGGGAGCTGTTTTTT
many,TRBJ1-2,TRBD1,TRBV20-1,CSAKDRGSYGYTF,TGCAGTGCCAAGGACAGGGGGAGCTATGGCTACACCTTC
-,TRBJ2-7,TRBD1,TRBV20-1,CSASGLPGQVDEQYF,TGCAGTGCTAGTGGTCTGCCGGGACAGGTGGACGAGCAGTACTTC
-,TRBJ1-1,-,TRBV12-3/TRBV12-4,CASSLLVTTPEAFF,TGTGCCAGCAGTTTACTTGTGACTACACCTGAAGCTTTCTTT
many,TRBJ1-2,-,TRBV5-5,CASSGIQGHTF,TGTGCCAGCAGCGGTATACAGGGCCACACCTTC
few,TRBJ2-1,-,TRBV5-1,CASSLDRRPLYNEQFF,TGCGCCAGCAGCTTGGACAGGAGACCTCTCTACAATGAGCAGTTCTTC
-,TRBJ1-5,-,TRBV5-1,CASSWTDPSNQPQHF,TGCGCCAGCAGCTGGACAGACCCTAGCAATCAGCCCCAGCATTTT
many,TRBJ2-7,TRBD1,TRBV20-1,CSVGTGAYEQYF,TGCAGTGTTGGGACAGGGGCCTACGAGCAGTACTTC
few,TRBJ1-1,-,TRBV6-5,CASRLTSGGNTEAFF,TGTGCCAGCAGATTAACAAGTGGCGGGAACACTGAAGCTTTCTTT
-,TRBJ1-2,-,TRBV25-1,CASSTAANYGYTF,TGTGCCAGCAGTACCGCGGCGAACTATGGCTACACCTTC
-,TRBJ2-2,-,TRBV5-1,CASSLDRQNTGELFF,TGCGCCAGCAGCTTGGACAGGCAGAACACCGGGGAGCTGTTTTTT
few,TRBJ2-7,TRBD1,TRBV19,CASSIGTGGAYEQYF,TGTGCCAGTAGTATTGGGACAGGGGGGGCCTACGAGCAGTACTTC
few,TRBJ1-4,-,TRBV20-1,CSARDLGGANEKLFF,TGCAGTGCTAGAGATCTGGGGGGAGCTAATGAAAAACTGTTTTTT
many,TRBJ1-1,-,TRBV6-5,CASSYSAGFGGTEAFF,TGTGCCAGCAGTTACTCCGCCGGCTTCGGAGGCACTGAAGCTTTCTTT
few,TRBJ2-7,-,TRBV6-2/TRBV6-3,CATSGRRNEQYF,TGTGCCACCAGCGGCCGTAGGAACGAGCAGTACTTC
-,TRBJ2-7,TRBD1,TRBV12-3/TRBV12-4,CASSSRQGGDEQYF,TGTGCCAGCAGTTCCCGACAGGGGGGCGATGAGCAGTACTTC
-,TRBJ2-7,-,TRBV9,CASSVGTSGTGPYEQYF,TGTGCCAGCAGCGTAGGGACCTCCGGGACTGGACCCTACGAGCAGTACTTC
many,TRBJ1-4,-,TRBV3-1,CASSQRRRDEKLFF,TGTGCCAGCAGCCAGCGCCGGAGGGACGAAAAACTGTTTTTT
many,TRBJ1-5,-,TRBV4-3,CASSQGIDQPQHF,TGCGCCAGCAGCCAAGGCATCGATCAGCCCCAGCATTTT
-,TRBJ2-7,-,TRBV3-1,CASSQDSGGEQYF,TGTGCCAGCAGCCAAGATTCCGGCGGGGAGCAGTACTTC
many,TRBJ1-3,-,TRBV20-1,CSAPAGTGNTIYF,TGCAGTGCCCCCGCCGGGACTGGAAACACCATATATTTT
-,TRBJ1-2,TRBD1,TRBV9,CASSPRTGIPRITNYGYTF,TGTGCCAGCAGCCCAAGGACAGGCATTCCTCGTATAACTAACTATGGCTACACCTTC
few,TRBJ2-3,-,TRBV7-2,CASSILGKEDTQYF,TGTGCCAGCAGCATCCTCGGGAAAGAGGATACGCAGTATTTT
few,TRBJ2-5,-,TRBV5-5,CASRPQGSQETQYF,TGTGCCAGCAGACCCCAGGGGTCCCAAGAGACCCAGTACTTC
few,TRBJ1-2,TRBD1,TRBV5-5,CASSFLQGAGYGYTF,TGTGCCAGCAGCTTTCTACAGGGGGCCGGCTATGGCTACACCTTC
few,TRBJ2-1,-,TRBV7-2,CASSRERNEQFF,TGTGCCAGCTCTCGGGAGCGAAATGAGCAGTTCTTC
few,TRBJ1-6,-,TRBV6-4,CASSEAGRPAPLHF,TGTGCCAGCAGTGAGGCGGGCAGGCCGGCACCCCTCCACTTT
-,TRBJ2-4,TRBD1,TRBV6-5,CASRPRTGPQYF,TGTGCCAGCAGACCCCGGACAGGGCCACAGTACTTC
few,TRBJ2-7,TRBD2,TRBV20-1,CSATRTSGRSEQYF,TGCAGTGCTACACGGACTAGCGGGAGAAGCGAGCAGTACTTC
-,TRBJ2-5,-,TRBV7-2,CASSPGAQYF,TGTGCCAGCAGCCCCGGGGCCCAGTACTTC
many,TRBJ2-3,-,TRBV29-1,CSVEDLQTSTDTQYF,TGCAGCGTTGAAGATCTTCAGACAAGCACAGATACGCAGTATTTT
-,TRBJ2-5,-,TRBV20-1,CSGEEETQYF,TGCAGTGGGGAGGAGGAGACCCAGTACTTC
many,TRBJ1-1,-,TRBV6-1,CASSPMNVNTEAFF,TGTGCCAGCAGTCCAATGAACGTGAACACTGAAGCTTTCTTT
-,TRBJ2-1,TRBD2,TRBV4-2,CASSQDGTSGGAFEQFF,TGTGCCAGCAGCCAAGATGGAACTAGCGGGGGGGCCTTTGAGCAGTTCTTC
many,TRBJ2-5,-,TRBV5-1,CASSLDGGGSRETQYF,TGCGCCAGCAGCTTGGATGGGGGCGGGTCAAGGGAGACCCAGTACTTC
-,TRBJ2-5,TRBD2,TRBV11-2,CASSLGSSGRATGETQYF,TGTGCCAGCAGCTTAGGGAGTAGCGGGAGGGCCACGGGAGAGACCCAGTACTTC